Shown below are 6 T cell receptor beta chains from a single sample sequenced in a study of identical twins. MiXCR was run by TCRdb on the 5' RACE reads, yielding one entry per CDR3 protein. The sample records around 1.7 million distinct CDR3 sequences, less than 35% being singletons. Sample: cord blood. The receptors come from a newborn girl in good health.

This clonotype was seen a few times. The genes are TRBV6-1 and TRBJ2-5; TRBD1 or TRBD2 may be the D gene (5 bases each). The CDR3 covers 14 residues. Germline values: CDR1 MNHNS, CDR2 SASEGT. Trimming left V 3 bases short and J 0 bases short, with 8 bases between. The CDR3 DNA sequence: TGTGCCAGCAGTGATTGGGGGTACCAAGAGACCCAGTACTTC. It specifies CASSDWGYQETQYF.

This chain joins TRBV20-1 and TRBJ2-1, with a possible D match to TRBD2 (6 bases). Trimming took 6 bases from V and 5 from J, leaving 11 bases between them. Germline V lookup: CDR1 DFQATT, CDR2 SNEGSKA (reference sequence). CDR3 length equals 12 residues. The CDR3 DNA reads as TGCAGTGCGAGACTAGGGCACAATGAGCAGTTCTTC. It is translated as CSARLGHNEQFF.

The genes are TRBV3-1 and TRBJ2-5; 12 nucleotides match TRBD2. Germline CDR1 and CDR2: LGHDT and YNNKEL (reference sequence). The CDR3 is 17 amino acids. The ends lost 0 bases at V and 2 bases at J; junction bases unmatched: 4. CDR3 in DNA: TGTGCCAGCAGCCAAGATCGACTAGCGGGGGATCAAGAGACCCAGTACTTC. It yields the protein CASSQDRLAGDQETQYF.

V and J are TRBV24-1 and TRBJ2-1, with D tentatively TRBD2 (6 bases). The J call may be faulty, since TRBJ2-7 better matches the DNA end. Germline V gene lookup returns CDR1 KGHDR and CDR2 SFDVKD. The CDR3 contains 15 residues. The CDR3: CATSDLVGGFYEQYF. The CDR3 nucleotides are TGTGCCACCAGTGATTTGGTCGGGGGATTTTACGAGCAGTACTTC.

CDR3 sequence reads: CASSDLRGRTSGNTIYF. The CDR3 region has the DNA TGTGCCAGCAGTGACCTTAGGGGGAGAACTTCTGGAAACACCATATATTTT. V gene TRBV25-1 combines with J gene TRBJ1-3; D might be TRBD1 (6 bases). The CDR3 sequence is 17 residues long. Germline V gene data show CDR1 as MGHDK and CDR2 as SYGVNS. Trimming pared 3 bases from V and 1 base from J, leaving 16 bases between. The variable domain in full, with the rest retrieved from reference TRBV25-1 and TRBJ1-3, is EADIYQTPRYLVIGTGKKITLECSQTMGHDKMYWYQQDPGMELHLIHYSYGVNSTEKGDLSSESTVSRIRTEHFPLTLESARPSHTSQYLCASSDLRGRTSGNTIYFGEGSWLTVV.

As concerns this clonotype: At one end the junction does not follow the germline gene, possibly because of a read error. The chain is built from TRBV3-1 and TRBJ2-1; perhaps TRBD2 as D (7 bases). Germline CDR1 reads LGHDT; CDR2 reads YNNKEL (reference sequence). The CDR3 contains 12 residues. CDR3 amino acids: CASSLGGRERFF. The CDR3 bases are TGTGCCAGCAGCCTAGGGGGGCGGGAGCGGTTCTTC.